The clone carrying this T cell receptor (beta chain) was seen a handful of times. The data were taken from a study of blood T cell repertoires in COVID-19. On the study more broadly: The samples span acute and convalescent COVID-19 from the United States, Italy and Spain. Sources were T cells, B-cell-depleted T cells, or PBMCs; the material itself was cDNA or gDNA.

Original methodology: Counts of nucleated cells, estimated from reference gene primer amplification, were obtained. Clones were sequenced by immunoSEQ multiplex PCR, and TCRdb holds only the in-frame ones, with some missing. The DNA was the basis for D and trimming; V, J and clone size are from that table. The table includes 250,000 to 300,000 clones, more than 80% detected once. This TCR came from a woman in her 30s with active or convalescent COVID-19. The sample comprised peripheral blood.

The CDR3 sequence: CASSLTGNQPQHF. CDR3 coding DNA: TGTGCCAGCAGCTTAACGGGGAATCAGCCCCAGCATTTT. The gene calls are TRBV7-9 and TRBJ1-5; D unclear. Germline V lookup: CDR1 SEHNR, CDR2 FQNEAQ (reference sequence). The CDR3 extends over 13 amino acids. The V end was cut by 2 bases, the J end by 4 bases, with 6 bases between.